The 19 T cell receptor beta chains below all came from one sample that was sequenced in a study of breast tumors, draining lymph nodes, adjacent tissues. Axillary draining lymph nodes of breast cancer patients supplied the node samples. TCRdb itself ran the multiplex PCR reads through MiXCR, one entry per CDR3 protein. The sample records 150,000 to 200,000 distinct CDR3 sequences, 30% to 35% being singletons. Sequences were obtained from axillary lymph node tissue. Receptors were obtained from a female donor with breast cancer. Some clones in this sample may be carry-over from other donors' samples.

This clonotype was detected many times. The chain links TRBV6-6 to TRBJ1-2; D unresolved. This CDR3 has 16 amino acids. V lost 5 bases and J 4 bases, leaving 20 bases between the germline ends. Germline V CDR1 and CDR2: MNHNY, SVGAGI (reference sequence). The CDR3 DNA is TGTGCCAGCAGTCACCTCTGGTCGGCAGTCTTCTATGGCTACACCTTC. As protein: CASSHLWSAVFYGYTF.

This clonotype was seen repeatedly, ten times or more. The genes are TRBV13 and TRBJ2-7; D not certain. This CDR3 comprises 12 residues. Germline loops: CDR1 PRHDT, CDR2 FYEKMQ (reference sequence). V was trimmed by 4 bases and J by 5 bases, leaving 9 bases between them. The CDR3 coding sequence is TGTGCCAGCAGCTCCCCCCGCGACGAGCAGTACTTC. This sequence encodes CASSSPRDEQYF.

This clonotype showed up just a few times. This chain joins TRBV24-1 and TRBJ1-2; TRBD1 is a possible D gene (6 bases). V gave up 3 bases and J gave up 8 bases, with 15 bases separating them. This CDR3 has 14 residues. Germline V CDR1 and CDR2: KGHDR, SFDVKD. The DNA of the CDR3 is TGTGCCACCAGTGATCCGTCAGGGGCGAGGGGCTACACCTTC. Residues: CATSDPSGARGYTF.

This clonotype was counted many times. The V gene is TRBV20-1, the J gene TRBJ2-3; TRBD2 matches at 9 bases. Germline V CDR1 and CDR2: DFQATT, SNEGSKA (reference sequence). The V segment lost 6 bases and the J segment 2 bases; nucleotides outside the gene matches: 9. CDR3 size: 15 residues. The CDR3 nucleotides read TGCAGTGCACAGAGGGTAGCGGGAGCCACAGATACGCAGTATTTT. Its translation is CSAQRVAGATDTQYF.

The CDR3 here is CASRPLGQSNEKLFF. The CDR3 nucleotides are TGTGCCAGCAGACCTTTGGGACAGAGTAATGAAAAACTGTTTTTT. The chain joins TRBV28 to TRBJ1-4; the match to TRBD1 covers 7 bases. CDR1 is MDHEN, CDR2 SYDVKM, per germline. The V gene end was trimmed by 6 bases and the J gene end by 4 bases; junction bases not matched to a gene: 8. The CDR3 runs 15 residues.

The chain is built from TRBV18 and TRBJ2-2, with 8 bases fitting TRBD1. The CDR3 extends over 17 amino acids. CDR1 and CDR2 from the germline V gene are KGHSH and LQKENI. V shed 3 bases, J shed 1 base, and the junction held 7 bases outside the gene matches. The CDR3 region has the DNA TGTGCCAGCTCACCGCTAACAGGGGGTTTGAACACCGGGGAGCTGTTTTTT. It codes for CASSPLTGGLNTGELFF.

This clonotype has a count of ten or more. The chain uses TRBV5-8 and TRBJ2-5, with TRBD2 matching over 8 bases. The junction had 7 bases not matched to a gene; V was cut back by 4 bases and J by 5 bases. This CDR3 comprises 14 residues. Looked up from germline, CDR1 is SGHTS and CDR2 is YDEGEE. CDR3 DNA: TGTGCCAGCAGCCGGCGCGGGGGGACCGAGACCCAGTACTTC. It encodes CASSRRGGTETQYF.

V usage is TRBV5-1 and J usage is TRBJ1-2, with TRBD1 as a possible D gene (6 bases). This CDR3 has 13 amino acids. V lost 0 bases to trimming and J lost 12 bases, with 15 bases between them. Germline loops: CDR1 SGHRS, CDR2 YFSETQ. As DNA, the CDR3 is TGCGCCAGCAGCTTGGCCAAGACAGGAGGGAACACCTTC. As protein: CASSLAKTGGNTF.

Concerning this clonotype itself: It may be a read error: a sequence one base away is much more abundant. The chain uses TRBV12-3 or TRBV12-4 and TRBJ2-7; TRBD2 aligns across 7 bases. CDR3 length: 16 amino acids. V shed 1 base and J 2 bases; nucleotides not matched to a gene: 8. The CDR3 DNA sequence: TGTGCCAGCAGTTTAGGGGAGGGCAGACTTCCCTACGAGCAGTACTTC. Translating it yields CASSLGEGRLPYEQYF.

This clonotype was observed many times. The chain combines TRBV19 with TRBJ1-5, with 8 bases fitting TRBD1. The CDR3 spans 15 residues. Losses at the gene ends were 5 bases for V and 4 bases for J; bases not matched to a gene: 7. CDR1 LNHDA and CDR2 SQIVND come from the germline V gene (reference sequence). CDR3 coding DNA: TGTGCCAGTAGTGCCCAGACAGGGGCAAATCAGCCCCAGCATTTT. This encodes CASSAQTGANQPQHF.

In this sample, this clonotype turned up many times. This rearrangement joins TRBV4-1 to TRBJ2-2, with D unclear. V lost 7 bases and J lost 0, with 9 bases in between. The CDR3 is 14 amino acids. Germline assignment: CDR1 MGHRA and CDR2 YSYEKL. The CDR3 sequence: CASTTDANTGELFF. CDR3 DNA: TGCGCCAGCACCACAGACGCGAACACCGGGGAGCTGTTTTTT.

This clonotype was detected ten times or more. As DNA, the CDR3 is TGTGCCAGCAGCTCGGACGCTCTCTCTGGAAACACCATATATTTT. Translating it yields CASSSDALSGNTIYF. The chain employs TRBV9 and TRBJ1-3; no clear D. Between the trimmed V and J ends, which lost 4 bases and 0 bases, there was a span of 11 bases. Germline values: CDR1 SGDLS, CDR2 YYNGEE. This CDR3 has 15 amino acids.

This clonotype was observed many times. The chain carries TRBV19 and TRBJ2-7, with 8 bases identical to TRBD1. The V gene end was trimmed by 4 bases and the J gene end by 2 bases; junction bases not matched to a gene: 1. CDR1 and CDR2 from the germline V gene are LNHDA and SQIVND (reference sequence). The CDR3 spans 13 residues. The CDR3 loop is CASSRDRTYEQYF. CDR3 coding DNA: TGTGCCAGTAGTAGGGACAGGACCTACGAGCAGTACTTC.

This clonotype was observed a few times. The CDR3 sequence is CASSLAFLGVGAKNIQYF. DNA for the CDR3: TGTGCCAGCAGCTTAGCGTTTTTGGGGGTTGGGGCCAAAAACATTCAGTACTTC. The chain combines TRBV11-2 with TRBJ2-4, with D perhaps being TRBD1 or TRBD2 (5 bases each). Germline V gene data show CDR1 as SGHAT and CDR2 as FQNNGV. V was pared by 1 base and J by 1 base, with 17 bases between. There are 18 residues in the CDR3.

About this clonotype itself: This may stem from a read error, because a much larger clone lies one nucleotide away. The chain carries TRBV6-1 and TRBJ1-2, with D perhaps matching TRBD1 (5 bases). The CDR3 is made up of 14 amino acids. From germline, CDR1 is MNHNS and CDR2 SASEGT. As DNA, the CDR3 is TGTGCCAGCAGGGGAGATCCAGGGTGGGATGGCTACCCCTTC. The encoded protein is CASRGDPGWDGYPF.

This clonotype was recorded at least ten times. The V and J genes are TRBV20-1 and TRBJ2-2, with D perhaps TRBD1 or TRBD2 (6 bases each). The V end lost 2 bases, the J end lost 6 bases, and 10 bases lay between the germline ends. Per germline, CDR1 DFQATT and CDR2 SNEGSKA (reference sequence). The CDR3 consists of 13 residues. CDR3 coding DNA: TGCAGTGCTAGAACGGGGGCCCCCGGGGAGCTGTTTTTT. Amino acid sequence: CSARTGAPGELFF.

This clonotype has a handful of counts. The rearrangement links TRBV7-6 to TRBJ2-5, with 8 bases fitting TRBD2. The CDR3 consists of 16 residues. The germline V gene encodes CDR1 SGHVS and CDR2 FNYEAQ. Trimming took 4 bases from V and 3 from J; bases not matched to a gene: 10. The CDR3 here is CASSSPGLGLKETQYF. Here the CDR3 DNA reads TGTGCCAGCAGCTCGCCGGGACTAGGTCTGAAAGAGACCCAGTACTTC. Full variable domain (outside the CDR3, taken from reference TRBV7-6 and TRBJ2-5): GAGVSQSPRYKVTKRGQDVALRCDPISGHVSLYWYRQALGQGPEFLTYFNYEAQQDKSGLPNDRFSAERPEGSISTLTIQRTEQRDSAMYRCASSSPGLGLKETQYFGPGTRLLVL.

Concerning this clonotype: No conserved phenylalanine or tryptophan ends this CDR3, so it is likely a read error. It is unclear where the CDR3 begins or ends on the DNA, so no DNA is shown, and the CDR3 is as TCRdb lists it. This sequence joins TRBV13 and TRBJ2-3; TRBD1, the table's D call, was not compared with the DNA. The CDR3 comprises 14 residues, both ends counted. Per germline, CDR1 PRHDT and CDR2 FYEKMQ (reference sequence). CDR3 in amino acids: CASSLEGRGDTRYL.

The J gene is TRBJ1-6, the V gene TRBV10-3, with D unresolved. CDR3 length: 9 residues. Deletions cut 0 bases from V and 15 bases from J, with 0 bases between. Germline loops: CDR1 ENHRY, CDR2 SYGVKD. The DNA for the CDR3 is TGTGCCATCAGTGAGTCCCTCCACTTT. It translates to CAISESLHF.